A single sample gave rise to the 18 T cell receptor beta chains below, sequenced in a study of blood T cell repertoires in COVID-19. Here immunoSEQ multiplex PCR was the method, and the copy in TCRdb shows in-frame clones only, minus some. The table has about 68,000 clones, 75% to 95% seen once; the top ten hold approximately 4.8%. The specimen sequenced was peripheral blood. The receptors here all came from an older woman with active COVID-19.

The V gene is TRBV5-1, the J gene TRBJ2-3; D not resolved. Germline CDR1 is SGHRS and CDR2 is YFSETQ. This CDR3 is 15 amino acids long. Trimming took 4 bases from V and 3 from J, leaving 15 bases between them. CDR3 bases: TGCGCCAGCAGCCCAGGCCGGCCCTCGACAGATACGCAGTATTTT. Translating it yields CASSPGRPSTDTQYF.

The rearrangement joins TRBV2 to TRBJ1-1; D is ambiguous. CDR3 size: 13 residues. Germline V lookup: CDR1 SNHLY, CDR2 FYNNEI. Trimming removed 8 bases at V and 2 bases at J, with 12 bases between. In DNA form, the CDR3 reads TGTGCCAGCCTGGGAGCGGGCAACACTGAAGCTTTCTTT. It is translated as CASLGAGNTEAFF.

The rearrangement uses TRBV5-1 and TRBJ2-3; TRBD1 agrees at 7 bases. Trimming cost V 8 bases and J 0 bases; bases outside gene matches: 9. This CDR3 is built from 15 residues. Germline-derived CDR1 and CDR2 are SGHRS and YFSETQ. The CDR3 here is CASTPGQTSTDTQYF. The CDR3 region has the DNA TGCGCCAGTACCCCGGGACAGACTAGCACAGATACGCAGTATTTT.

The rearrangement joins TRBV19 to TRBJ2-3, with TRBD1 matching 11 bases. The CDR3 covers 17 residues. CDR1 is LNHDA and CDR2 is SQIVND in the germline V gene (reference sequence). V lost 5 bases and J lost 3; bases outside the gene matches: 10. The CDR3 DNA follows: TGTGCCAGTAGTTCCCAACGTCGGGACAGGGGGACAGATACGCAGTATTTT. Its protein is CASSSQRRDRGTDTQYF.

This clone was counted a single time. V gene TRBV7-9 combines with J gene TRBJ2-5; D perhaps matches TRBD1 (6 bases). The CDR3 is 14 amino acids. V lost 3 bases, J lost 5 bases, and 13 bases lay in between. Germline-derived CDR1 and CDR2 are SEHNR and FQNEAQ (reference sequence). The CDR3: CASSFPRGRETQYF. The CDR3 DNA follows: TGTGCCAGCAGCTTCCCCAGGGGACGGGAGACCCAGTACTTC.

V gene TRBV15 combines with J gene TRBJ1-2, with D tentatively TRBD1 (5 bases). CDR1 is LNHNV, CDR2 YYDKDF, per germline (reference sequence). CDR3 length equals 16 residues. V lost 3 bases and J 3 bases, leaving 17 bases between the germline ends. CDR3 sequence: CATSRGRGEGYYGYTF. CDR3 bases: TGTGCCACCAGCAGGGGCCGGGGGGAGGGGTACTATGGCTACACCTTC.

This sequence joins TRBV7-8 and TRBJ1-1, with no clear D. CDR3 length equals 15 residues. Germline V gene lookup returns CDR1 SGHVS and CDR2 FQNEAQ. V lost 1 base, J lost 3 bases, and 12 bases lay in between. The DNA of the CDR3 is TGTGCCAGCAGCTTAGTCTCGAGCGGATACACTGAAGCTTTCTTT. It translates to CASSLVSSGYTEAFF.

V and J are TRBV2 and TRBJ1-4; 9 nucleotides agree with TRBD1. V gave up 5 bases and J gave up 5 bases; unmatched junction bases: 6. CDR3 length: 15 residues. CDR1 is SNHLY and CDR2 is FYNNEI in the germline V gene. CDR3 sequence (DNA): TGTGCCAGCAGTTCCCTCGGGACAGGGAATGAAAAACTGTTTTTT. Its protein is CASSSLGTGNEKLFF.

The genes are TRBV7-9 and TRBJ1-4; a possible D gene is TRBD1 (5 bases). The CDR3 has 15 residues. V was pared by 2 bases and J by 2 bases, with 9 bases between. Looked up from germline, CDR1 is SEHNR and CDR2 is FQNEAQ (reference sequence). In nucleotides, the CDR3 is TGTGCCAGCAGCTTAACGACAGCCACTAATGAAAAACTGTTTTTT. The encoded protein is CASSLTTATNEKLFF.

This sequence joins TRBV5-1 and TRBJ1-4; TRBD1 agrees at 7 bases. The junction had 9 bases not matched to a gene; V was cut back by 4 bases and J by 6 bases. The CDR3 totals 15 residues. The germline CDR1 and CDR2 sequences are SGHRS and YFSETQ. CDR3 sequence: CASSLRTGLDEKLFF. As DNA, the CDR3 is TGCGCCAGCAGCCTGCGGACAGGTTTGGATGAAAAACTGTTTTTT.

The V call is TRBV5-1, the J call TRBJ2-3, with D perhaps TRBD2 (6 bases). The germline V and J ends were trimmed by 4 bases and 2 bases, with 11 bases remaining between them. Germline loops: CDR1 SGHRS, CDR2 YFSETQ. The CDR3 is 14 amino acids. CDR3 nucleotides: TGCGCCAGCAGCATTAGCGGACTCACAGATACGCAGTATTTT. It yields the protein CASSISGLTDTQYF.

This clone was seen a handful of times. The chain employs TRBV6-5 and TRBJ2-7, with 10 positions matching TRBD1. Germline V gene data show CDR1 as MNHEY and CDR2 as SVGAGI. The CDR3 totals 14 residues. The V gene end was trimmed by 2 bases and the J gene end by 6 bases; junction bases not matched to a gene: 4. CDR3 sequence reads: CASSYARQGAEQYF. The CDR3 DNA is TGTGCCAGCAGTTACGCGAGACAGGGGGCCGAGCAGTACTTC.

The chain is built from TRBV5-5 and TRBJ2-1, with TRBD2 identical over 11 bases. Looked up from germline, CDR1 is SGHKS and CDR2 is YYEKEE (reference sequence). The trim removed 4 bases at V and 5 bases at J, leaving 14 bases unmatched. This CDR3 has 18 amino acids. The CDR3 region is CASSPRGIGTSGNNEQFF. CDR3 nucleotides: TGTGCCAGCAGCCCCAGGGGCATTGGGACTAGCGGAAACAATGAGCAGTTCTTC.

The chain links TRBV28 to TRBJ2-2; 13 bases match TRBD2. The J segment lost 3 bases and the V segment lost 10 bases, leaving 14 bases of the junction unmatched. The CDR3 is 18 amino acids. The V gene's germline CDR1 is MDHEN and CDR2 SYDVKM. CDR3 bases: TGTGCCAACACCTGGACTAGCGGGAGTAAAGGCGACACCGGGGAGCTGTTTTTT. Amino acids: CANTWTSGSKGDTGELFF.

The chain employs TRBV5-1 and TRBJ2-5, with TRBD1 identical over 7 bases. J lost 4 bases, V lost 0 bases, and 15 bases had no gene match. CDR3 length: 18 residues. The germline CDR1 and CDR2 sequences are SGHRS and YFSETQ. CDR3: CASSLDLGGSGYPETQYF. CDR3 sequence (DNA): TGCGCCAGCAGCTTGGATCTAGGGGGCTCCGGGTATCCAGAGACCCAGTACTTC. Drawing the rest from reference TRBV5-1 and TRBJ2-5, the complete variable domain is KAGVTQTPRYLIKTRGQQVTLSCSPISGHRSVSWYQQTPGQGLQFLFEYFSETQRNKGNFPGRFSGRQFSNSRSEMNVSTLELGDSALYLCASSLDLGGSGYPETQYFGPGTRLLVL.

The chain is built from TRBV19 and TRBJ2-4, with TRBD2 matching 11 bases. The J segment lost 0 bases and the V segment lost 4 bases, leaving 11 bases of the junction unmatched. Germline lookup yields CDR1 LNHDA and CDR2 SQIVND (reference sequence). The CDR3 has 19 amino acids. The CDR3 coding sequence is TGTGCCAGTAGTACGGGGCTAGCGGGAGGACTAGTAGCCAAAAACATTCAGTACTTC. This encodes CASSTGLAGGLVAKNIQYF. Variable domain in full (rest from reference TRBV19 and TRBJ2-4): DGGITQSPKYLFRKEGQNVTLSCEQNLNHDAMYWYRQDPGQGLRLIYYSQIVNDFQKGDIAEGYSVSREKKESFPLTVTSAQKNPTAFYLCASSTGLAGGLVAKNIQYFGAGTRLSVL.

This sequence joins TRBV7-9 and TRBJ2-7, with D uncertain. The V end lost 5 bases, the J end lost 0 bases, and 5 bases lay between the germline ends. This CDR3 has 12 residues. The germline V gene has CDR1 SEHNR and CDR2 FQNEAQ (reference sequence). This chain's CDR3 is CASSPPSYEQYF. The CDR3 DNA is TGTGCCAGCAGCCCTCCCTCCTACGAGCAGTACTTC.

The chain is built from TRBV5-1 and TRBJ2-5; a possible D gene is TRBD2 (6 bases). V lost 6 bases and J 5 bases, leaving 17 bases between the germline ends. Germline V gene sequence: CDR1 SGHRS, CDR2 YFSETQ. The CDR3 has 14 residues. The CDR3 DNA sequence: TGCGCCAGCATGAGTGGAGGGGCCGGGGAGACCCAGTACTTC. It translates to CASMSGGAGETQYF.